This T cell receptor beta chain was identified during a study of T cell responses to AZD1222 COVID-19 vaccine. Profiled with immunoSEQ multiplex PCR; TCRdb holds only in-frame clones, not every one. The sample yields about 150,000 clones, around nine tenths seen once. Germline V gives CDR1 SGHVS, CDR2 FNYEAQ. The CDR3 is 16 residues long. V shed 3 bases and J 3 bases; nucleotides not matched to a gene: 8. A word on this clone: The target antigen is unknown.

Study-level points and caveats: Spike-specific TCR breadth and depth were elevated following two AZD1222 doses.

The chain recombines TRBV7-6 with TRBJ2-7; 10 nucleotides align to TRBD2. The sequence was obtained from an adult in good health. Sequencing used peripheral blood, obtained on day 0 of AZD1222 vaccination. The CDR3, as DNA: TGTGCCAGCAGCTTCGGAGGGCTAGCGGGGGACTACGAGCAGTACTTC. This codes for CASSFGGLAGDYEQYF. Looking up the rest from reference TRBV7-6 and TRBJ2-7 gives the full variable domain: GAGVSQSPRYKVTKRGQDVALRCDPISGHVSLYWYRQALGQGPEFLTYFNYEAQQDKSGLPNDRFSAERPEGSISTLTIQRTEQRDSAMYRCASSFGGLAGDYEQYFGPGTRLTVT.